This T cell receptor (beta chain) emerged from a study of neurological immune-mediated disorders. Each CDR3 protein gets one entry after TCRdb re-called the 5' RACE reads with MiXCR. The table lists roughly 100,000 distinct CDR3 sequences, 3.5% of them singletons, with roughly 6% in the top ten. The CDR3 is made up of 13 amino acids. Trimming left V 4 bases short and J 8 bases short, with 14 bases between. Germline CDR1 and CDR2: DFQATT and SNEGSKA (reference sequence). Unsorted libraries were derived from 2 million PBMCs stored at -80 C. This clonotype was detected many times. The TCR originated in a woman between 18 and 30 years old with multiple sclerosis. Sequencing used PBMCs. The chain carries TRBV20-1 and TRBJ1-4; D perhaps matches TRBD1 (5 bases). The CDR3 spells CSAKGTVGEKLFF. The DNA of the CDR3 is TGCAGTGCTAAAGGGACCGTTGGGGAAAAACTGTTTTTT.